The rows below give T cell receptor beta chains drawn from one sample of a study of neurological immune-mediated disorders. TCRdb used MiXCR to reprocess the 5' RACE reads, holding one entry per CDR3 protein. Here the sample spans tens of thousands of distinct CDR3 sequences, 8.5% to 10% being singletons. Sequencing input: PBMCs. The receptors come from a man aged 25-40 years in good health. The CDR3 runs from the conserved cysteine through the conserved F or W. The D gene is left open where the match is weak. Expanded clones are given a class, and other clones once, few, many or no size at all.

CDR3 protein	V gene	D gene	clone size
CSARADIAKNIQYF	TRBV20-1	-	many
CASRTGQGNTEAFF	TRBV7-8	TRBD1	many
CATSRGTDTQYF	TRBV24-1	-	many
CASSLRDSYFSYNEQFF	TRBV5-5	TRBD1	many
CASSLTGGEQYF	TRBV27	TRBD1	many
CASNRGGTTEQFF	TRBV6-6	TRBD2	few
CASRPTSTQRAQYF	TRBV28	TRBD2	many
CASTADRVGDSGNTIYF	TRBV5-1	TRBD1	many
CASSKLAGGPDTQYF	TRBV2	TRBD2	many
CATSFLDPYYEQYF	TRBV6-1	-	many
CASSPGTGELFF	TRBV5-1	-	many
CASSLDVNSPLHF	TRBV5-4	-	-
CASSLLGLAISTDTQYF	TRBV5-1	TRBD2	many
CASSLLGGADTGELFF	TRBV7-2	-	many
CSARDPWTGGAVQPQHF	TRBV20-1	TRBD1	many
CASSYSRGYTDTQYF	TRBV6-5	-	many
CSAPRRDYGYTF	TRBV20-1	-	many
CASSLGSREDTNQPQHF	TRBV11-2	-	many
CASSHRGGDNEQFF	TRBV18	-	few
CASSRQRGITYNEQFF	TRBV28	TRBD2	few
CASGSQGLGGYTF	TRBV7-9	TRBD1	many
CASSLVGTSMNTEAFF	TRBV5-1	-	many
CASSFSGRAGNNEQFF	TRBV18	TRBD2	many
CASRRGRGTDTQYF	TRBV5-1	TRBD2	many
CASSQDWLAGYNEQFF	TRBV4-2	-	many
CASSLVGGPRAEAFF	TRBV5-1	-	many
CASSSITGVITGELFF	TRBV28	-	many
CSANDRVPEKLFF	TRBV20-1	-	many
CASSFRAGQVRPSPNVLTF	TRBV28	-	many
CSARDQVIAYEQYF	TRBV20-1	-	few
CASTPSGRGNGELFF	TRBV12-3/TRBV12-4	TRBD2	-
CSARGNNEQFF	TRBV20-1	-	many
CASTRSSSGSYEQYF	TRBV6-5	TRBD2	many
CASSPRESTDTQYF	TRBV3-1	-	many
CSVDLLAGGLSYNEQFF	TRBV29-1	TRBD2	many